One sample yielded the 18 T cell receptor beta chains listed below, sequenced in a study of blood T cells in healthy people across ages. A sample-barcoded 5' primer and a J-beta primer mix were used in a second PCR of about 6 to 11 cycles. TCRdb itself ran the 5' RACE reads through MiXCR, one entry per CDR3 protein. The sample carries more than 1,400,000 distinct CDR3 sequences, about 40% recorded once. The specimen sequenced was blood. The source of these receptors is a woman aged 18-29 years in good health.

This clonotype has more than one count but fewer than ten. The chain joins TRBV20-1 to TRBJ1-2; D not certain. The CDR3 sequence is 12 residues long. Trimming pared 3 bases from V and 8 bases from J, leaving 13 bases between. Germline assignment: CDR1 DFQATT and CDR2 SNEGSKA (reference sequence). CDR3 nucleotides: TGCAGTGCTAGTGCATCATCCGAGGGCTACACCTTC. Residues: CSASASSEGYTF.

This clonotype was found many times. This chain joins TRBV5-1 and TRBJ2-3; D is ambiguous. This CDR3 region has 15 residues. Trimming pared 0 bases from V and 5 bases from J, leaving 13 bases between. Germline V gene data show CDR1 as SGHRS and CDR2 as YFSETQ. The CDR3 coding sequence is TGCGCCAGCAGCTTGGGATCCGTTGGTGGAGATACGCAGTATTTT. This sequence encodes CASSLGSVGGDTQYF.

J is TRBJ2-1 and V is TRBV3-1; 9 positions agree with TRBD2. This CDR3 region has 15 residues. With V trimmed by 4 bases and J by 7 bases, 8 bases remained unmatched. Germline loops: CDR1 LGHDT, CDR2 YNNKEL (reference sequence). Here the CDR3 DNA reads TGTGCCAGCAGCCGAGGCGGGAGGGCAAGAAATGAGCAGTTCTTC. Protein product: CASSRGGRARNEQFF.

The V and J genes are TRBV9 and TRBJ2-7; D is unclear. Germline CDR1 is SGDLS and CDR2 is YYNGEE. The CDR3 totals 14 residues. V lost 0 bases, J lost 3 bases, and 10 bases lay in between. The DNA of the CDR3 is TGTGCCAGCAGCGTAGGCGGTGGTAACTACGAGCAGTACTTC. Amino acids: CASSVGGGNYEQYF.

This clonotype appeared many times. V is TRBV29-1 and J is TRBJ2-7; D is unresolved. CDR1 and CDR2 from the germline V gene are SQVTM and ANQGSEA. This CDR3 is built from 11 residues. Trimming stripped 4 bases from V and 0 bases from J, with 4 bases between. The CDR3, as DNA: TGCAGCGTTGGACACTCCTACGAGCAGTACTTC. This translates into CSVGHSYEQYF.

V is TRBV5-1 and J is TRBJ1-1, with D perhaps matching TRBD1 (5 bases). The germline V and J ends were trimmed by 4 bases and 0 bases, with 13 bases remaining between them. CDR1 and CDR2 (germline): SGHRS, YFSETQ. The CDR3 has 15 residues. The CDR3, as DNA: TGCGCCAGCAGCCTCGGTGAGGGGATGAACACTGAAGCTTTCTTT. Its translation is CASSLGEGMNTEAFF. The entire variable domain, with the rest obtained from reference TRBV5-1 and TRBJ1-1, is as follows: KAGVTQTPRYLIKTRGQQVTLSCSPISGHRSVSWYQQTPGQGLQFLFEYFSETQRNKGNFPGRFSGRQFSNSRSEMNVSTLELGDSALYLCASSLGEGMNTEAFFGQGTRLTVV.

Only a few counts were recorded for this clonotype. The rearrangement links TRBV28 to TRBJ1-6, with D tentatively TRBD1 (5 bases). The CDR3 contains 12 residues. CDR1 and CDR2 (germline): MDHEN, SYDVKM. V was trimmed by 3 bases and J by 14 bases, leaving 11 bases between them. CDR3 protein: CASSFSGRALHF. DNA for the CDR3: TGTGCCAGCAGTTTCTCAGGGAGGGCCCTCCACTTT.

This chain connects TRBV7-2 to TRBJ2-1, with 9 bases aligning to TRBD2. This CDR3 contains 19 residues. The V segment lost 5 bases and the J segment 9 bases; nucleotides outside the gene matches: 23. Germline V lookup: CDR1 SGHTA, CDR2 FQGNSA. CDR3 nucleotide sequence: TGTGCCAGCAGCCTAAAGGGGGTGGGACTAGCAGGTCCTCGCGGTGAGCAGTTCTTC. As protein: CASSLKGVGLAGPRGEQFF. Looking up the rest from reference TRBV7-2 and TRBJ2-1 gives the full variable domain: GAGVSQSPSNKVTEKGKDVELRCDPISGHTALYWYRQSLGQGLEFLIYFQGNSAPDKSGLPSDRFSAERTGGSVSTLTIQRTQQEDSAVYLCASSLKGVGLAGPRGEQFFGPGTRLTVL.

This clonotype came up a few times. The chain combines TRBV6-1 with TRBJ2-3; the D call may be TRBD1 or TRBD2 (5 bases each). This CDR3 is 15 amino acids long. Germline-derived CDR1 and CDR2 are MNHNS and SASEGT. Deletions cut 4 bases from V and 0 bases from J, with 11 bases between. CDR3: CASSVRGTSTDTQYF. The DNA for the CDR3 is TGTGCCAGCAGTGTACGGGGCACCAGCACAGATACGCAGTATTTT.

The chain joins TRBV12-3 or TRBV12-4 to TRBJ2-4; 12 nucleotides align to TRBD1. CDR3 length: 15 residues. Trimming cost V 6 bases and J 13 bases; bases outside gene matches: 13. The CDR3 loop reads CASRAGTGGSGQQYF. For the CDR3, the DNA is TGTGCCAGCAGAGCCGGGACAGGGGGCAGTGGACAGCAGTACTTC.

This sequence joins TRBV20-1 and TRBJ2-5; no firm D call. Trimming pared 3 bases from V and 4 bases from J, leaving 15 bases between. This CDR3 region has 14 residues. CDR1 is DFQATT and CDR2 is SNEGSKA in the germline V gene (reference sequence). The CDR3, as DNA: TGCAGTGCTAGTGGCGGCGTTGTGTTAGAGACCCAGTACTTC. Protein product: CSASGGVVLETQYF.

This clonotype was seen only a few times. The V gene is TRBV2, the J gene TRBJ2-7; D call uncertain. Germline V gene data show CDR1 as SNHLY and CDR2 as FYNNEI. The CDR3 loop spans 13 amino acids. Trimming removed 7 bases at V and 0 bases at J, with 10 bases between. CDR3 residues: CASNAFSSYEQYF. CDR3 coding DNA: TGTGCCAGCAATGCCTTTAGCTCCTACGAGCAGTACTTC.

The chain employs TRBV10-3 and TRBJ2-7; TRBD2 matches at 9 bases. V trimming: 2 bases; J trimming: 3 bases; junction bases outside the gene matches: 5. This CDR3 is built from 15 residues. CDR1 and CDR2 (germline): ENHRY, SYGVKD. CDR3 residues: CAISENSGSNYEQYF. CDR3 nucleotide sequence: TGTGCCATCAGTGAGAATAGCGGGAGTAACTACGAGCAGTACTTC.

This clonotype has just a few counts. The rearrangement links TRBV12-3 or TRBV12-4 to TRBJ1-5; 8 bases line up with TRBD1. This CDR3 is built from 14 residues. J was trimmed by 7 bases and V by 11 bases; bases with no gene match: 13. The CDR3 sequence: CASQRDRGRQPQHF. DNA of the CDR3: TGTGCCTCACAACGAGACAGGGGTCGGCAGCCCCAGCATTTT.

The chain recombines TRBV7-9 with TRBJ2-1; 10 nucleotides match TRBD2. The CDR3 runs to 14 residues. Germline V gene sequence: CDR1 SEHNR, CDR2 FQNEAQ (reference sequence). After removal of 5 bases from V and 8 bases from J, the junction contained 6 bases not matched to a gene. The CDR3 DNA reads as TGTGCCAGCAGCCGGGGACTAGCGTTGGATGAGCAGTTCTTC. This gives the protein CASSRGLALDEQFF.

The chain recombines TRBV7-2 with TRBJ2-3, with a possible D match to TRBD2 (6 bases). The V gene lost 7 bases and the J gene lost 0 bases, with 14 bases spanning the gap. CDR3 length: 15 residues. Per the germline V gene, CDR1 is SGHTA and CDR2 is FQGNSA. The CDR3 sequence is CASIFSGLSTDTQYF. CDR3 coding DNA: TGTGCCAGCATCTTTTCTGGACTAAGCACAGATACGCAGTATTTT.

This clonotype was recorded a few times. The chain links TRBV5-1 to TRBJ2-7; 9 bases line up with TRBD1. Unmatched junction bases numbered 17, after V lost 4 bases and J lost 0 bases. Germline V gene lookup returns CDR1 SGHRS and CDR2 YFSETQ. The CDR3 loop spans 19 amino acids. The CDR3 DNA reads TGCGCCAGCAGCCCGTCCGGGACAGGGATCGACTATAGCTCCTACGAGCAGTACTTC. Amino acid sequence: CASSPSGTGIDYSSYEQYF.

The V and J genes are TRBV29-1 and TRBJ1-1, with 9 bases fitting TRBD1. Trimming took 7 bases from V and 4 from J; bases not matched to a gene: 7. Germline V gene sequence: CDR1 SQVTM, CDR2 ANQGSEA. The CDR3 runs to 13 residues. CDR3 DNA: TGCAGCGCGACAGGGGGTTCTAGCACTGAAGCTTTCTTT. Translating it yields CSATGGSSTEAFF.